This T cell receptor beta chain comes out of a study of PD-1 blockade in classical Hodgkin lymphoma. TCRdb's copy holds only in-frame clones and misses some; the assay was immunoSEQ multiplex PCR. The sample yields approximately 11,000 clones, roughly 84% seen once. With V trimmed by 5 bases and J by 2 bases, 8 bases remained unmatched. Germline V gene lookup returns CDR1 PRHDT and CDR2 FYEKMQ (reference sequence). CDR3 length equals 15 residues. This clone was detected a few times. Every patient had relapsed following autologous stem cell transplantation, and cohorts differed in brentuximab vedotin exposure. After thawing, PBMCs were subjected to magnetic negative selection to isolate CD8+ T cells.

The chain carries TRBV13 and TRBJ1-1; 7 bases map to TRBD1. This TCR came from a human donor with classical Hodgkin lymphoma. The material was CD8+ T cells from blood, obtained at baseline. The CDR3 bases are TGTGCCAGCAGCCTCCATGGGACAGCCAACACTGAAGCTTTCTTT. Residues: CASSLHGTANTEAFF.